Described below is a single TCR beta chain sequence and its context. The antigen remains undetermined. These data are taken from a study of sequential checkpoint blockade in melanoma. For the study at large: TCRβ was sequenced from DNA of about 96 pretreatment tumors.

Treatment meaning: randomized to nivolumab then ipilimumab (arm A) or the reverse (arm B). DNA-damaging chemotherapy had not been given to any patient beforehand. This CDR3 is built from 14 residues. Germline V lookup: CDR1 SGHRS, CDR2 YFSETQ. The V end was cut by 1 base, the J end by 2 bases, with 9 bases between. Clones were sequenced by immunoSEQ multiplex PCR, and TCRdb holds only the in-frame ones, with some missing. In the table there are approximately 3,600 clones, almost 35% of which are singletons. Study outcomes and limitations: Rising tumor T-cell fraction and clonality meant about 30 times likelier benefit.

The specimen comprised tumor tissue (inferred from file names), sampled from a patient given nivolumab and ipilimumab in sequence. The receptor's source is a human donor with melanoma. This chain uses TRBV5-1 with TRBJ2-5; no clear D gene. The CDR3 spells CASSLLADQETQYF. As DNA, the CDR3 is TGCGCCAGCAGCTTGTTGGCAGATCAAGAGACCCAGTACTTC.